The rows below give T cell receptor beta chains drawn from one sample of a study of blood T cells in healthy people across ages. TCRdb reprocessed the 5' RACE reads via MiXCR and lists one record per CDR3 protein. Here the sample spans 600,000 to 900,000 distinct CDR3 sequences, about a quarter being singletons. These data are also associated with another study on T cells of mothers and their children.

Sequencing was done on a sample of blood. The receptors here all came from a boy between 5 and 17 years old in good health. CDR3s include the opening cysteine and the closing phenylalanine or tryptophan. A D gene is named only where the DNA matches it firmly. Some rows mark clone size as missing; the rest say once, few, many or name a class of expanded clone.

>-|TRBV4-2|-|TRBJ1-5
TGTGCCAGCAGCCCCCCCATTTTAGGGGCCTCCAATCAGCCCCAGCATTTT
CASSPPILGASNQPQHF
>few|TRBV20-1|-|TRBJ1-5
TGCAGTGCCAGTGGGGGGGGCGGAGGGCAGCCCCAGCATTTT
CSASGGGGGQPQHF
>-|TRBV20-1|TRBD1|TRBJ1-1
TGCAGTGCTAGAAACGCCCGGGACAGCTTAATGAACACTGAAGCTTTCTTT
CSARNARDSLMNTEAFF
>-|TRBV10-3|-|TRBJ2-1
TGTGCCATCAGTGCCCCCCCCGGCTACAATGAGCAGTTCTTC
CAISAPPGYNEQFF
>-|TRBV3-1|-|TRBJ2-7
TGTGCCAGCGGGGGAGCCGGGATATACGAGCAGTACTTC
CASGGAGIYEQYF
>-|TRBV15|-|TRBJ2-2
TGTGCCACCAGCAGAGACCTAGGAGTCACCGGGGAGCTGTTTTTT
CATSRDLGVTGELFF
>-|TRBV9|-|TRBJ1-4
TGTGCCAGCAGCCCCCCGGGACGGTCTGATGAAAAACTGTTTTTT
CASSPPGRSDEKLFF
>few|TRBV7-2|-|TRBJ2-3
TGTGCCAGCAGCTTACCGGGACCCCCGCAGTATTTT
CASSLPGPPQYF
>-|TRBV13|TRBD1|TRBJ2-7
TGTGCCAGCAGCTTAGGCACAGGGGGAAGGTCCTACGAGCAGTACTTC
CASSLGTGGRSYEQYF
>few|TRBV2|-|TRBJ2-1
TGTGCCAGCAGTGAAGGGGCTAACCGAGCATGTTTCTTC
CASSEGANRACFF
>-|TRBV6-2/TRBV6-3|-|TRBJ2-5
TGTGCCAGCAGTTTCTGCCGGGGACAAGAGACCCAGTACTTC
CASSFCRGQETQYF
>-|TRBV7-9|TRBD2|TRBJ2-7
TGTGCCAGCAGTCGTTGGCGGGGGGGATCCTCCTACGAGCAGTACTTC
CASSRWRGGSSYEQYF
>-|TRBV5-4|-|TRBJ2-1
TGTGCCAGCAGCTTGGCCGGACAGCTGGGCAATGAGCAGTTCTTC
CASSLAGQLGNEQFF
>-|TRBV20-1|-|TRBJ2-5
TGCAGTGCTACCCAAGGGACCGCCTCTCAAGAGACCCAGTACTTC
CSATQGTASQETQYF
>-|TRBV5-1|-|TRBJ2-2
TGCGCCAGCAGCTTGCAGGGGAAGGCCGGGGAGCTGTTTTTT
CASSLQGKAGELFF
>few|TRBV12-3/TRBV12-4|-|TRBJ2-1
TGTGCCAGCAGAAGGACAGATAATGAGCAGTTCTTC
CASRRTDNEQFF
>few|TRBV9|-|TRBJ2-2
TGTGCCAGCAGCGTAGGGGGCTACACCGGGGAGCTGTTTTTT
CASSVGGYTGELFF
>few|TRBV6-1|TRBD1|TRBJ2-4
TGTGCCAGCAGAGGGACAGGAAAAAACATTCAGTACTTC
CASRGTGKNIQYF
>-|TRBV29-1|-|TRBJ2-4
TGCAGCGTTGAGGGGGGAATGGGAAACATTCAGTACTTC
CSVEGGMGNIQYF
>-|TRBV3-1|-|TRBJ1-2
TGTGCCAGCAGCCAAGAGGGGAGAAACTATGGCTACACCTTC
CASSQEGRNYGYTF
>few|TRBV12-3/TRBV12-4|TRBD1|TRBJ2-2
TGTGCCAGCAGGGGGGGACAGGTTAACACCGGGGAGCTGTTTTTT
CASRGGQVNTGELFF
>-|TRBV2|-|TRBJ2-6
TGTGCCAGCAGCGTTGGGGGGAGCAGGTCTGGGGCCAACGTCCTGACTTTC
CASSVGGSRSGANVLTF
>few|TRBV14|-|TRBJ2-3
TGTGCCAGCAGCCTAAACACCCCAGATACGCAGTATTTT
CASSLNTPDTQYF
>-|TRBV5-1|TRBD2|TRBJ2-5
TGCGCCAGCAGCCCGGGACTAGCGGGGGGGCGAGTAGAGACCCAGTACTTC
CASSPGLAGGRVETQYF
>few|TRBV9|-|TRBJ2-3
TGTGCCAGCAGCGTAGTGGAACGGAGTACGCAGTATTTT
CASSVVERSTQYF
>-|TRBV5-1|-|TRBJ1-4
TGCGCCAGCAGCTTGGGAGTTGGGGGAAATGAAAAACTGTTTTTT
CASSLGVGGNEKLFF
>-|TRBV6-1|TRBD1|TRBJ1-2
TGTGCCAGCACGGGACAGTATGGCTACACCTTC
CASTGQYGYTF
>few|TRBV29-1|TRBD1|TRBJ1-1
TGCAGCGTTGGGAACAGGGGTGGAGGGTTGGACACTGAAGCTTTCTTT
CSVGNRGGGLDTEAFF
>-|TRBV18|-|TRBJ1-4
TGTGCCAGCTCACCATCAGGGCAGGGAAGCGGAGAGGATGAAAAACTGTTTTTT
CASSPSGQGSGEDEKLFF
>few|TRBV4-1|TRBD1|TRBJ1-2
TGCGCCAGCAGCCTAGGACAGGGCATGCGGTCGAACTATGGCTACACCTTC
CASSLGQGMRSNYGYTF
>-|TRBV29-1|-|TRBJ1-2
TGCAGCGTAGGGACACCGGAGGAAGGCTACACCTTC
CSVGTPEEGYTF
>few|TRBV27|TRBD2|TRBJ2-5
TGTGCCAGCACGGGAGGGACACTCCAGACCCAGTACTTC
CASTGGTLQTQYF
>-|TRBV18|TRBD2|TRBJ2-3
TGTGCCAGCTCACCAAACCTAGCGGGGGTGGCTGGCACAGATACGCAGTATTTT
CASSPNLAGVAGTDTQYF
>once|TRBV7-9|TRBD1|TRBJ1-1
TGTGCCAGCGGCCTATCCTGGGACAGGTACAGACCGCCGACTGAAGCTTTCTTT
CASGLSWDRYRPPTEAFF
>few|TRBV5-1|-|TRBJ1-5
TGCGCCAGCAGCGCCCGGACAGCCGGGAGGGCTAGCAATCAGCCCCAGCATTTT
CASSARTAGRASNQPQHF
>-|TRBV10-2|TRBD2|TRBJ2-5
TGCGCCAGCGCGAGACTAGCGGGGGGAATCAAGCAAGAGACCCAGTACTTC
CASARLAGGIKQETQYF
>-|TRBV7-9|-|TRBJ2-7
TGTGCCAGCAGCTTGGAGGTATCAGTGAGCGAGCAGTACTTC
CASSLEVSVSEQYF
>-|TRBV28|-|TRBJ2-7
TGTGCCAGCAGTTCCCCGGACGGACGCTACGAGCAGTACTTC
CASSSPDGRYEQYF
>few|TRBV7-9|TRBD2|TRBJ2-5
TGTGCCAGCAGCTTCTTAGCGGGGGGATACCAAGAGACCCAGTACTTC
CASSFLAGGYQETQYF
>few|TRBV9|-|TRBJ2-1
TGTGCCAGCAGCGTAGCCGGGGGATGGAATGAGCAGTTCTTC
CASSVAGGWNEQFF
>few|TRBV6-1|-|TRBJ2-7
TGTGCCAGCAGGGGGACCAATCTTGAAACCCAGTACTTC
CASRGTNLETQYF
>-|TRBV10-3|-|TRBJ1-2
TGTGCCATCAGTGAGTCGGGCTATGGCTACACCTTC
CAISESGYGYTF
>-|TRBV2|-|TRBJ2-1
TGTGCCAGCAGTGTTGAGGCCCGCGGGCTCAATGAGCAGTTCTTC
CASSVEARGLNEQFF
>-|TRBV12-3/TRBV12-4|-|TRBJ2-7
TGTGCCAGCAGTTTTGGCGGCCAGGACTACGAGCAGTACTTC
CASSFGGQDYEQYF
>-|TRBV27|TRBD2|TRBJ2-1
TGTGCCAGCAGTTTAGTCCCCACTAGCGGGGGGGCAGTACAGTTCTTC
CASSLVPTSGGAVQFF
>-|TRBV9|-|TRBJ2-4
TGTGCCAGCAGCCCACCAGGGGCCGGGGGAAACATTCAGTACTTC
CASSPPGAGGNIQYF
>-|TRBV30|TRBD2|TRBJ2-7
TGTGCCTGGAGAGGCGGGGGGACCTCCTACGAGCAGTACTTC
CAWRGGGTSYEQYF
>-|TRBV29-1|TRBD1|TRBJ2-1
TGCAGCGTCACAGGGGGCTTCCACAATGAGCAGTTCTTC
CSVTGGFHNEQFF
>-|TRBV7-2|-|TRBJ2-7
TGTGCCAGCAGCTCCCTCGGACTCGGGAACGAGCAGTACTTC
CASSSLGLGNEQYF
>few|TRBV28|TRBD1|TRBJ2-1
TGTGCCAGCAGTGCCCCCGGGACAGGGAGGGATGAGCAGTTCTTC
CASSAPGTGRDEQFF
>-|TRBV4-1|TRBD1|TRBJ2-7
TGCGCCAGCAGCCAAGGAGGGACAGTAGCCTACGAGCAGTACTTC
CASSQGGTVAYEQYF
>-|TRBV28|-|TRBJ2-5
TGTGCCAGCAGCAAGGGCCAAATGCTGGAGACCCAGTACTTC
CASSKGQMLETQYF
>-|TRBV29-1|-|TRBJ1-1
TGCAGCGTTGCGCCAAGGCTTTCGAACACTGAAGCTTTCTTT
CSVAPRLSNTEAFF
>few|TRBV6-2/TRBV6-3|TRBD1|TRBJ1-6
TGTGCCAGCAGCCCCCGGACAGGGCCCATCGGGGCCCTCCACTTT
CASSPRTGPIGALHF
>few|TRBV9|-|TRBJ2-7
TGTGCCACCTCAAGAGGGGGAGCCGGAGGGGACGAGCAGTACTTC
CATSRGGAGGDEQYF
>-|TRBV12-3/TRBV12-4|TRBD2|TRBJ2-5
TGTGTTAGGAGGGAGGGTCGAGAGACCCAGTACTTC
CVRREGRETQYF